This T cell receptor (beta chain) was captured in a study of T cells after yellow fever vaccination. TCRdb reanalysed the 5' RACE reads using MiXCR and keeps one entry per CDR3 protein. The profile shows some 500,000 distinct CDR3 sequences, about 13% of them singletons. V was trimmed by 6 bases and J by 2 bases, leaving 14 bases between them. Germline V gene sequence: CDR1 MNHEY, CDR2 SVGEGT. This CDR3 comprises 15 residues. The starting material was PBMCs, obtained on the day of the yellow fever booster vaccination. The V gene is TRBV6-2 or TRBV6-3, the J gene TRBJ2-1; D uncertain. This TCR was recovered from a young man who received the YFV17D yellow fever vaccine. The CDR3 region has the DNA TGTGCCAGCAGCTCCAGTGGGCCCCCCTACAATGAGCAGTTCTTC. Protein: CASSSSGPPYNEQFF.